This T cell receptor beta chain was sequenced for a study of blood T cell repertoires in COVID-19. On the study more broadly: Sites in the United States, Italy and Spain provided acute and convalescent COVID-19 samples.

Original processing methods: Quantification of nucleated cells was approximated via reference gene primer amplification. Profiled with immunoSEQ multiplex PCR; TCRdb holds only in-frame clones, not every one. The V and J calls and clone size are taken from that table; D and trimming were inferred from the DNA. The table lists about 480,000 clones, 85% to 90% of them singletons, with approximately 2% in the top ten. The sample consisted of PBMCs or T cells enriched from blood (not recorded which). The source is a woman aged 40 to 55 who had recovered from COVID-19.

The CDR3 nucleotides are TGTGCCAGCACCAACTTCGCGGACTCTGGAAACACCATATATTTT. Its translation: CASTNFADSGNTIYF. This chain joins TRBV6-5 and TRBJ1-3, with D unclear. This CDR3 has 15 residues. Trimming took off 7 bases at V and 0 bases at J, with 13 bases between the two ends. CDR1 is MNHEY and CDR2 is SVGAGI in the germline V gene.